The T cell receptor beta chain described here comes from a study of blood T cells in healthy people across ages. Findings and limits, study-wide: Unsorted PBMCs prevented conclusive naive versus antigen-experienced comparison. Unknown donor CMV status possibly confounded expanded clonotype changes.

As concerns this clonotype: Antigen unknown.

Then a second PCR, running roughly 7 to 11 cycles, was carried out with a sample-barcoded 5' primer and a J-beta primer mix. Every sample produced at least 2.5 million CDR3-containing paired-end reads. TCRdb re-derived calls from the 5' RACE reads in MiXCR, one entry per CDR3 protein. This sample yields hundreds of thousands of distinct CDR3 sequences, of which less than 30% are seen a single time; over 25% belongs to the top ten. The draw of peripheral blood yielded ten milliliters from each donor. Germline CDR1 and CDR2: DFQATT and SNEGSKA (reference sequence). This CDR3 has 14 amino acids. V was cut by 6 bases and J by 5 bases, with 19 bases left in between.

The gene calls are TRBV20-1 and TRBJ2-5, with D perhaps being TRBD1 or TRBD2 (6 bases each). The clonotype was recovered from a woman in her sixties or seventies in good health. The sample was blood. The CDR3 nucleotides read TGCAGTGCGGGTCGACCCGGAGGGGGGGAGACCCAGTACTTC. This codes for CSAGRPGGGETQYF.